A selection of T cell receptor beta chains follows, all from one sample in a study of early T cells in non-severe SARS-CoV-2 infection. TCRdb reanalysed the 5' RACE reads using MiXCR and keeps one entry per CDR3 protein. The repertoire holds 30,000 to 40,000 distinct CDR3 sequences, with around 7% as singletons. The material was whole blood, obtained at baseline. Source of these receptors: an adult who was a healthcare worker with PCR-confirmed SARS-CoV-2 infection or an uninfected control (not recorded which). Both conserved end residues are part of each CDR3. D genes are given only for firm matches. Rows may omit the clone size; those that give it use once, few, many or a size class.

j_call v_call d_call clone_size cdr3_nt cdr3_aa
TRBJ2-3 TRBV10-3 . many TGTGCCATCAGTGTTGGCGGGACTAGCACAGATACGCAGTATTTT CAISVGGTSTDTQYF
TRBJ2-5 TRBV28 . . TGTGCCAGCACCCCCTGGGCCAGCCAAGAGACCCAGTACTTC CASTPWASQETQYF
TRBJ2-7 TRBV28 . . TGTGCCAGCAGCCAACAGGAGGCAGGAGCCTACGAGCAGTACTTC CASSQQEAGAYEQYF
TRBJ2-1 TRBV15 . . TGTGCCACCAAGCGCTCACTCTCCTACAATGAGCAGTTCTTC CATKRSLSYNEQFF
TRBJ2-4 TRBV4-3 . few TGCGCCAGCAGCCAAGATAAGTGGGACTCCACAAACATTCAGTACTTC CASSQDKWDSTNIQYF
TRBJ2-5 TRBV18 . many TGTGCCAGCTCACCTCCGATAGGGGAGCAGTCGGGGAGAGAGACCCAGTACTTC CASSPPIGEQSGRETQYF
TRBJ2-2 TRBV12-3/TRBV12-4 TRBD1 . TGTGCCAGCAGTTTGGGACAGGGGTACACCGGGGAGCTGTTTTTT CASSLGQGYTGELFF
TRBJ2-6 TRBV7-3 TRBD1 many TGTGCCAGCAGCTTGGGTGGGACAGGGACTGGGGCCAACGTCCTGACTTTC CASSLGGTGTGANVLTF
TRBJ1-5 TRBV19 . many TGTGCCAGTAGTATGGGCGGGTCCCACAATCAGCCCCAGCATTTT CASSMGGSHNQPQHF
TRBJ1-1 TRBV4-1 . many TGCGCCAGCAGCCAGTGGCAGGATAACACTGAAGCTTTCTTT CASSQWQDNTEAFF
TRBJ2-5 TRBV12-3/TRBV12-4 TRBD2 . TGTGCCAGCAGTTTAAGGTCTAGCGGGAGGAGCGGAGAGACCCAGTACTTC CASSLRSSGRSGETQYF
TRBJ1-2 TRBV6-1 . . TGTGCCAGCAGTGAAGCGGGCATGTATGGCTACACCTTC CASSEAGMYGYTF
TRBJ1-6 TRBV6-6 . . TGTGCCAGCAAAAAGGAGGATATTGCACCCCTCCACTTT CASKKEDIAPLHF
TRBJ2-2 TRBV27 TRBD2 . TGTGCCAGCAGTTCTCTTGGTAGCGGGAAATCCGGGGAGCTGTTTTTT CASSSLGSGKSGELFF
TRBJ2-5 TRBV6-5 . . TGTGCCAGCAGTTCCAAGGGCAGGGGAGTCGTAAAGGAGACCCAGTACTTC CASSSKGRGVVKETQYF
TRBJ1-5 TRBV12-3/TRBV12-4 TRBD1 few TGTGCCAGCAGTTTCAGGGGGCGAAGCAATCAGCCCCAGCATTTT CASSFRGRSNQPQHF
TRBJ2-7 TRBV18 . . TGTGCCAGCTCACCAGGTTTTTCCTACGAGCAGTACTTC CASSPGFSYEQYF
TRBJ2-3 TRBV29-1 TRBD1 few TGCAGCGTTGGGGACAGGGGCGCAGATACGCAGTATTTT CSVGDRGADTQYF
TRBJ2-7 TRBV10-3 . few TGTGCCATCTCCCGGGAATCAAGGGGATACGAGCAGTACTTC CAISRESRGYEQYF
TRBJ2-6 TRBV29-1 . many TGCAGCGTTGAGACCTTAGAGGGCTCTGGGGCCAACGTCCTGACTTTC CSVETLEGSGANVLTF
TRBJ2-3 TRBV10-3 . few TGTGCCATCAGTGATGCGTTAGGTGCTAGCACAGATACGCAGTATTTT CAISDALGASTDTQYF
TRBJ2-1 TRBV11-2 TRBD2 many TGTGCCAGCAGCTTAGGCCTCTGGGAGCGGGAGGTACACAATGAGCAGTTCTTC CASSLGLWEREVHNEQFF
TRBJ2-5 TRBV6-2/TRBV6-3 . few TGTGCCAGCAGTCCGACAGTGCCTGGAGAGACCCAGTACTTC CASSPTVPGETQYF